A single T cell receptor (beta chain) is shown here with its context. V was clipped by 3 bases and J by 9 bases, with 20 bases between them. The germline CDR1 and CDR2 sequences are MNHEY and SVGEGT. CDR3 length: 15 residues. These data belong to a study of blood T cells in healthy people across ages. Next came a second PCR, run for about 7 to 12 cycles, which used a sample-barcoded 5' primer along with a J-beta primer mix. One entry per CDR3 protein, called by TCRdb with MiXCR from the 5' RACE reads. The sample includes hundreds of thousands of distinct CDR3 sequences, over 20% of them seen just once.

The clonotype comes from a man between 65 and 85 years old in good health. The sample consisted of blood. The chain is built from TRBV6-2 or TRBV6-3 and TRBJ1-2, with a weak D call TRBD1 (5 bases). CDR3 residues: CASSYAAGDSKSYTF. The DNA for the CDR3 is TGTGCCAGCAGTTATGCTGCGGGGGACTCCAAAAGCTACACCTTC.